One and the same sample provided the 19 T cell receptor beta chains below, sequenced in a study of T cell changes during pregnancy in multiple sclerosis. Sequencing was performed with immunoSEQ multiplex PCR; in TCRdb, only in-frame clones are kept and a portion is missing. The table shows 75,000 to 95,000 clones, with approximately 90% occurring only once. The material was peripheral blood, obtained before pregnancy. The source of these receptors is a female donor with multiple sclerosis, enrolled in a pregnancy study.

In DNA form, the CDR3 reads TGTGCCAGCAGCGCAGGGTGGCCCTCTGGAAACACCATATATTTT. This codes for CASSAGWPSGNTIYF. The chain joins TRBV2 to TRBJ1-3, with D maybe TRBD1 (5 bases). V lost 6 bases and J 0 bases, leaving 12 bases between the germline ends. Germline V CDR1 and CDR2: SNHLY, FYNNEI. The CDR3 length is 15 residues.

The CDR3 DNA reads TGTGCCAGCAGCTTAACAGACATGCACGAGCAGTACTTC. Translated: CASSLTDMHEQYF. This sequence joins TRBV7-3 and TRBJ2-7; no clear D gene. In germline, CDR1 is SGHTA, CDR2 FQGTGA. CDR3 length: 13 residues. V lost 0 bases to trimming and J lost 5 bases, with 8 bases between them. The complete variable domain, with remaining parts taken from reference TRBV7-3 and TRBJ2-7, reads GAGVSQTPSNKVTEKGKYVELRCDPISGHTALYWYRQSLGQGPEFLIYFQGTGAADDSGLPNDRFFAVRPEGSVSTLKIQRTERGDSAVYLCASSLTDMHEQYFGPGTRLTVT.

V is TRBV6-1 and J is TRBJ1-1, with 8 bases identical to TRBD1. CDR3 size: 13 residues. Germline-derived CDR1 and CDR2 are MNHNS and SASEGT. V gave up 4 bases and J gave up 8 bases; unmatched junction bases: 6. The CDR3 here is CASSVGPGGEAFF. DNA for the CDR3: TGTGCCAGCAGTGTGGGGCCAGGGGGCGAAGCTTTCTTT.

CDR3 in amino acids: CASSIGTGADVEQYF. The CDR3 DNA is TGTGCCAGTAGTATCGGGACAGGGGCAGACGTGGAGCAGTACTTC. The chain has TRBV19 and TRBJ2-7, with 10 nucleotides matching TRBD1. The CDR3 is 15 amino acids. V lost 3 bases and J lost 7; bases outside the gene matches: 9. The germline gives CDR1 LNHDA, CDR2 SQIVND (reference sequence).

The chain uses TRBV9 and TRBJ1-1, with D hard to call. Trimming left V 4 bases short and J 4 bases short, with 20 bases between. CDR3 length equals 16 residues. The germline V gene encodes CDR1 SGDLS and CDR2 YYNGEE. CDR3 sequence: CASSRGRKGLGTEAFF. CDR3 DNA sequence: TGTGCCAGCAGCCGGGGAAGAAAAGGTTTGGGCACTGAAGCTTTCTTT.

V gene TRBV7-3 combines with J gene TRBJ2-5, with a possible D match to TRBD2 (6 bases). V was cut by 6 bases and J by 5 bases, with 19 bases left in between. The CDR3 has 15 amino acids. Germline V gene data show CDR1 as SGHTA and CDR2 as FQGTGA. This CDR3 reads CASSHAGTLGETQYF. As DNA, the CDR3 is TGTGCCAGCAGTCACGCCGGGACTCTAGGGGAGACCCAGTACTTC.

J is TRBJ2-3 and V is TRBV6-4; 11 bases match TRBD2. Germline V gives CDR1 MRHNA, CDR2 SNTAGT. J gave up 4 bases and V 0 bases, and 0 bases lay outside the gene matches. CDR3 size: 15 residues. Here the CDR3 reads CASSDSSGGADTQYF. CDR3 DNA sequence: TGTGCCAGCAGTGACTCTAGCGGGGGGGCAGATACGCAGTATTTT.

The chain recombines TRBV19 with TRBJ1-1, with 7 bases that match TRBD1. Looked up from germline, CDR1 is LNHDA and CDR2 is SQIVND (reference sequence). The CDR3 has 14 amino acids. With V trimmed by 6 bases and J by 3 bases, 7 bases remained unmatched. CDR3 loop: CASSATGRYTEAFF. The CDR3 DNA reads as TGTGCCAGTAGCGCGACAGGGCGGTACACTGAAGCTTTCTTT.

The chain joins TRBV4-1 to TRBJ2-7; 7 nucleotides agree with TRBD2. V lost 2 bases and J lost 4; bases outside the gene matches: 5. Germline values: CDR1 MGHRA, CDR2 YSYEKL. The CDR3 totals 14 residues. CDR3 nucleotides: TGCGCCAGCAGCCAAACCCCCGGGGGGTACGAGCAGTACTTC. It translates to CASSQTPGGYEQYF.

This chain connects TRBV27 to TRBJ1-2, with D maybe TRBD1 (6 bases). This CDR3 is built from 14 residues. The ends were cut back, 5 bases at V and 7 bases at J, with 17 bases in the middle. CDR1 and CDR2 (germline): MNHEY, SMNVEV (reference sequence). For the CDR3, the DNA is TGTGCCAGCAGTCCCATACAGGGACGGGTTGGCTACACCTTC. Protein: CASSPIQGRVGYTF.

J is TRBJ2-3 and V is TRBV19; 9 nucleotides line up with TRBD2. Germline values: CDR1 LNHDA, CDR2 SQIVND (reference sequence). The CDR3 is made up of 15 amino acids. J gave up 2 bases and V 9 bases, and 9 bases lay outside the gene matches. As DNA, the CDR3 is TGTGCCAGCCGCTTAGCGGGGGTGGTCACAGATACGCAGTATTTT. It yields the protein CASRLAGVVTDTQYF.

This clone came up a few times. This chain joins TRBV7-9 and TRBJ1-1; D perhaps matches TRBD1 (5 bases). Looked up from germline, CDR1 is SEHNR and CDR2 is FQNEAQ (reference sequence). V shed 4 bases and J shed 3 bases, with 12 bases lying between them. The CDR3 spans 14 residues. The CDR3: CASSSWDSDTEAFF. The CDR3 nucleotides read TGTGCCAGCAGCTCTTGGGACTCAGACACTGAAGCTTTCTTT.

The genes are TRBV7-9 and TRBJ2-2; D is undetermined. The CDR3 sequence is 15 residues long. Germline-derived CDR1 and CDR2 are SEHNR and FQNEAQ (reference sequence). Between the trimmed V and J ends, which lost 4 bases and 6 bases, there was a span of 15 bases. In nucleotides, the CDR3 is TGTGCCAGCAGCTCTTCGTCTGGAGAGTCCGGGGAGCTGTTTTTT. Protein product: CASSSSSGESGELFF.

The rearrangement links TRBV10-3 to TRBJ2-7, with 8 bases lining up with TRBD2. J lost 2 bases, V lost 2 bases, and 2 bases had no gene match. This CDR3 has 14 residues. The germline V gene has CDR1 ENHRY and CDR2 SYGVKD. The DNA for the CDR3 is TGTGCCATCAGTGAGCGGGAGGGGCCCTACGAGCAGTACTTC. It codes for CAISEREGPYEQYF.

The chain has TRBV5-1 and TRBJ2-5; TRBD1 matches at 12 bases. In germline, CDR1 is SGHRS, CDR2 YFSETQ. V shed 3 bases and J 5 bases; nucleotides not matched to a gene: 5. The CDR3 length is 15 residues. The DNA of the CDR3 is TGCGCCAGCAGCTCGGGACAGGGGGCTCCGGAGACCCAGTACTTC. Its translation: CASSSGQGAPETQYF.

This clone is a singleton in its sample. The V and J genes are TRBV21-1 and TRBJ2-7; the table's D call TRBD1 went unverified against the DNA. TRBV21-1 is a listed pseudogene. The CDR3 sequence is 15 residues long. In DNA, the CDR3 is TGTGCCAGCAGCAAATTTCGACAGCTCTCCGACGAGCAGTACTTC. Translation: CASSKFRQLSDEQYF.

The gene calls are TRBV30 and TRBJ2-4, with 11 bases lining up with TRBD1. The CDR3 has 18 amino acids. V lost 1 base to trimming and J lost 6 bases; unmatched junction nucleotides: 14. CDR1 GTSNPN and CDR2 SVGIG come from the germline V gene (reference sequence). The CDR3 protein is CAWSAVGDRGVRGNIQYF. The CDR3 nucleotides are TGTGCCTGGAGTGCTGTGGGGGACAGGGGGGTTAGGGGAAACATTCAGTACTTC.

This clone appeared a single time. The chain uses TRBV7-9 and TRBJ1-5, with a weak D call TRBD1 (5 bases). The CDR3 is 14 residues long. With 7 bases removed from V and 0 bases from J, the gap between germline ends came to 10 bases. CDR1 SEHNR and CDR2 FQNEAQ come from the germline V gene (reference sequence). The CDR3 nucleotides are TGTGCCAGCAATCCGACAGCTAGCAATCAGCCCCAGCATTTT. This gives the protein CASNPTASNQPQHF. The whole variable domain, remainder taken from reference TRBV7-9 and TRBJ1-5, is DTGVSQNPRHKITKRGQNVTFRCDPISEHNRLYWYRQTLGQGPEFLTYFQNEAQLEKSRLLSDRFSAERPKGSFSTLEIQRTEQGDSAMYLCASNPTASNQPQHFGDGTRLSIL.

This rearrangement joins TRBV2 to TRBJ2-3, with D unresolved. Germline lookup yields CDR1 SNHLY and CDR2 FYNNEI. The CDR3 sequence is 13 residues long. Deletions cut 0 bases from V and 9 bases from J, with 10 bases between. The CDR3 DNA follows: TGTGCCAGCAGTGAAGCGCGGTTCGGGACGCAGTATTTT. This codes for CASSEARFGTQYF. Full variable domain (outside the CDR3, taken from reference TRBV2 and TRBJ2-3): EPEVTQTPSHQVTQMGQEVILRCVPISNHLYFYWYRQILGQKVEFLVSFYNNEISEKSEIFDDQFSVERPDGSNFTLKIRSTKLEDSAMYFCASSEARFGTQYFGPGTRLTVL.